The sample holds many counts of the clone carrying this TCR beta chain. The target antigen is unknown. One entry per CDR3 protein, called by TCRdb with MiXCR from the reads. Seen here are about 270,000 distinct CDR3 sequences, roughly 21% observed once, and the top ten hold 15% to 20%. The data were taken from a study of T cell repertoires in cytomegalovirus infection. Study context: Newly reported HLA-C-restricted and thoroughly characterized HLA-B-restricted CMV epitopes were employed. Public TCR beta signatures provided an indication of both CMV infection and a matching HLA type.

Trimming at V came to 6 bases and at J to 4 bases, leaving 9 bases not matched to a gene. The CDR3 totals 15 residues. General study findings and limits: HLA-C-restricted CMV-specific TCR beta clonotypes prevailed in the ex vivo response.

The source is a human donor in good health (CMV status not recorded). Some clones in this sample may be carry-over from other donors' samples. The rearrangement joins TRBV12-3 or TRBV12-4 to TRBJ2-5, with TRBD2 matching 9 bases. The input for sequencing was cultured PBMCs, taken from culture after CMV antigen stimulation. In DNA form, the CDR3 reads TGTGCCAGCAGGCTCCATAGCGGGAGAGGAGAGACCCAGTACTTC. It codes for CASRLHSGRGETQYF.